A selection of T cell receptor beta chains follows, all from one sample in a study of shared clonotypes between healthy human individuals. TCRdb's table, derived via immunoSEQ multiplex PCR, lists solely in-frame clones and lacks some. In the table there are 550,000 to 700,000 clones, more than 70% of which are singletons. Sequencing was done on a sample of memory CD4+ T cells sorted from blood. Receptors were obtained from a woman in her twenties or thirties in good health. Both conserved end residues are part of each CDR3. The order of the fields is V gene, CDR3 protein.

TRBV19 CASSISGPTDTQYF
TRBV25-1 CASSEWRSSGNTIYF
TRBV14 CAIEKGQGAISGNQPQHF
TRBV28 CASSFRTGSRHGYTF
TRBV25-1 CASSEGGQGSYEQYF
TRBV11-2 CASSYSSGPGDTQYF
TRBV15 CATSTGTSTETQYF
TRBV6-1 CASSEALASNQPQHF
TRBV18 CASSPSRDSGANVLTF
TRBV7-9 CASRSDSYNEQFF
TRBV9 CASSQGSREQYF
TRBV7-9 CASSSPGANEKLFF
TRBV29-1 CSVEGFADTQYF
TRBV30 CAWGPKVTDTQYF
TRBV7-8 CASSSSPPTGHAQHF
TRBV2 CASSGTGGIYEQYF
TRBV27 CASRRGAYTEAFF
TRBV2 CASSEREGRSYEQYF
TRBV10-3 CAISDQANEQYF
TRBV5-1 CASSTHQGYEQYF
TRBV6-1 CASSARGGNTEAFF
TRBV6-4 CASSLDRANEQYF
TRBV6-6 CASRPSLAGGLHEQFF
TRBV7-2 CASSSDRTKTQYF
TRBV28 CASSQFLDRGLTGNTIYF
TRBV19 CATTPRGLNYGYTF
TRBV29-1 CSVEDSGSFHEQFF
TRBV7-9 CASSLSKNQPQHF
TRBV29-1 CSVTPGLTDTGELFF
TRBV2 CASSAMRQGAEGYTF
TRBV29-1 CSVAGVNYGYTF
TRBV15 CATSRSRAEKLFF
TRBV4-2 CASSPKTDNYGYTF
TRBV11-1 CASTLNTEAFF
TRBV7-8 CASSIGLAGGYEQYF
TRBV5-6 CASSPLGLAGGNEQFF
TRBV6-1 CASSLQGANEKLFF
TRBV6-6 CASSLFSGSYEQYF